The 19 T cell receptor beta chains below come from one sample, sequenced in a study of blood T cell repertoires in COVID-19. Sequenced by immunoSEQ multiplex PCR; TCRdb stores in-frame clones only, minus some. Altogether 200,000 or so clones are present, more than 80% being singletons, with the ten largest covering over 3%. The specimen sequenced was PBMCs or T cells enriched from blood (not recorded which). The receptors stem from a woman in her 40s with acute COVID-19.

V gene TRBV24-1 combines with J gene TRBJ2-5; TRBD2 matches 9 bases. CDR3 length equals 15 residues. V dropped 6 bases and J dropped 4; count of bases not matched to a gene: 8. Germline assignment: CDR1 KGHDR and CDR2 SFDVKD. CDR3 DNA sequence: TGTGCCACCAGTTCTGGGGCTAGCGGGGTAGAGACCCAGTACTTC. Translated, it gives CATSSGASGVETQYF.

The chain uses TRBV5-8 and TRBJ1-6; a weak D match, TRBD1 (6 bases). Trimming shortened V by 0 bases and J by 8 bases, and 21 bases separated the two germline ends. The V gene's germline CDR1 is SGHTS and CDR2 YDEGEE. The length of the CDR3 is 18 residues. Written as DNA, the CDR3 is TGTGCCAGCAGCTTGGCCCTAGTGCCGGGACACGGTGATTCACCCCTCCACTTT. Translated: CASSLALVPGHGDSPLHF.

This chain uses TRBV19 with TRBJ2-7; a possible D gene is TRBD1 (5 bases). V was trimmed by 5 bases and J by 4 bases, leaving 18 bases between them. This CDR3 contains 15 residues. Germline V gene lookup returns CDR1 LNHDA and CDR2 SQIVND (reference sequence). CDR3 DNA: TGTGCCAGTAGTGCGTTTGAGACAGTGAGTTACGAGCAGTACTTC. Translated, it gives CASSAFETVSYEQYF.

The DNA for the CDR3 is TGTGCCAGCAGTGACCGAGACGGAGGGCTTGGGGGGACCCAGTACTTC. Amino acid sequence: CASSDRDGGLGGTQYF. The genes are TRBV2 and TRBJ2-5, with a possible D match to TRBD2 (6 bases). Trimming cost V 3 bases and J 7 bases, with 21 bases left between them. The CDR3 runs 16 residues. Germline CDR1 is SNHLY and CDR2 is FYNNEI.

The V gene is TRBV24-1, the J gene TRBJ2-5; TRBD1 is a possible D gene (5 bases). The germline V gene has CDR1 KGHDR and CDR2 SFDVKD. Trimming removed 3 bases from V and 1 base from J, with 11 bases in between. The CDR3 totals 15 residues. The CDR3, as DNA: TGTGCCACCAGTGATCGAAGGGGCGGCCAAGAGACCCAGTACTTC. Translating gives CATSDRRGGQETQYF.

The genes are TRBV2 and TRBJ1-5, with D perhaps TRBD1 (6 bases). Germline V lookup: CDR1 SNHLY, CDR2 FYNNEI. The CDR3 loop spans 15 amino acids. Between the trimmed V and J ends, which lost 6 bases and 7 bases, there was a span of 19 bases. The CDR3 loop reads CASSRLYKGDQPQHF. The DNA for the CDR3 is TGTGCCAGCAGCCGACTATATAAGGGGGACCAGCCCCAGCATTTT.

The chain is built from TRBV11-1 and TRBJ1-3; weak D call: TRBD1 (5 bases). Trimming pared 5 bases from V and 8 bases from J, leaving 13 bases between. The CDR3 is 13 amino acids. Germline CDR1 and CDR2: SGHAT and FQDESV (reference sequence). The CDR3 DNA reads TGTGCCAGCAGCCGCCGGACATCGGACACCATATATTTT. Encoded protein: CASSRRTSDTIYF.

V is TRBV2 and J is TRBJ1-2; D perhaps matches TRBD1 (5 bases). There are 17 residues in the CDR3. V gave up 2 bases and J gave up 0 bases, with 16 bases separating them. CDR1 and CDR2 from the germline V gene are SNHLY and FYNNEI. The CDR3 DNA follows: TGTGCCAGCAGTGAATCAAGCGCGGGGGGACCTAACTATGGCTACACCTTC. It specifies CASSESSAGGPNYGYTF.

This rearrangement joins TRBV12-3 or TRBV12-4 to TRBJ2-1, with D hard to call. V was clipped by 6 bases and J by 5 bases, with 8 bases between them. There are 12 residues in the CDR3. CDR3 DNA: TGTGCCAGCAGATTCCAGGACAATGAGCAGTTCTTC. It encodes CASRFQDNEQFF.

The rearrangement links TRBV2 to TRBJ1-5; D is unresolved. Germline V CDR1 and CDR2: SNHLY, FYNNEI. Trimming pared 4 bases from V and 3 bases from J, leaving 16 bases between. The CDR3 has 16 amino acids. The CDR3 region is CASSGSKQELNQPQHF. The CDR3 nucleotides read TGTGCCAGCAGTGGGTCGAAGCAGGAACTCAATCAGCCCCAGCATTTT. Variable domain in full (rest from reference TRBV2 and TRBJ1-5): EPEVTQTPSHQVTQMGQEVILRCVPISNHLYFYWYRQILGQKVEFLVSFYNNEISEKSEIFDDQFSVERPDGSNFTLKIRSTKLEDSAMYFCASSGSKQELNQPQHFGDGTRLSIL.

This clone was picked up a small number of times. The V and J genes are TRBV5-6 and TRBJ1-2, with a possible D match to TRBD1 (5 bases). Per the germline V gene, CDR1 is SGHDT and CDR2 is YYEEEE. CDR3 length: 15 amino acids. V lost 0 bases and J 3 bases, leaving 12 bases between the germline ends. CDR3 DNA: TGTGCCAGCAGCTTGGCGGGGGATCGGGACTATGGCTACACCTTC. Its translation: CASSLAGDRDYGYTF.

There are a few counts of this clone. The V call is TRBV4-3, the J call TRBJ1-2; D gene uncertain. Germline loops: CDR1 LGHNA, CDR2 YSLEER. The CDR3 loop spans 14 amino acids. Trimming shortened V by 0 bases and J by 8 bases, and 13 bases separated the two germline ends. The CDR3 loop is CASSQDRAGSGYTF. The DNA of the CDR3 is TGCGCCAGCAGCCAAGATCGGGCGGGGTCGGGCTACACCTTC.

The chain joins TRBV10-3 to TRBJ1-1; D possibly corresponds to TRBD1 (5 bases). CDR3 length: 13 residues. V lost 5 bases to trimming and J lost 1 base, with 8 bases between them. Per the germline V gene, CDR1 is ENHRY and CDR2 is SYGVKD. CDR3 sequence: CAISKTENTEAFF. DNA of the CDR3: TGTGCCATCAGTAAGACAGAGAACACTGAAGCTTTCTTT.

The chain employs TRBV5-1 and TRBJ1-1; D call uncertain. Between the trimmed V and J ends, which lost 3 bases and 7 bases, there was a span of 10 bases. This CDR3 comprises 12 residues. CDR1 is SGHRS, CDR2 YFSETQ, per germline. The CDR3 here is CASSWVEGEAFF. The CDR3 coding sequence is TGCGCCAGCAGCTGGGTGGAGGGTGAAGCTTTCTTT.

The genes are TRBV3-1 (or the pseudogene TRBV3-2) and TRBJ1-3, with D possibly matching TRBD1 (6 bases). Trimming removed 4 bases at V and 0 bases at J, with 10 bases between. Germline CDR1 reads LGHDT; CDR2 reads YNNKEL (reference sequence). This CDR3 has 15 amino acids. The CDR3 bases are TGTGCCAGCAGCCGGACAGAATACTCTGGAAACACCATATATTTT. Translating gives CASSRTEYSGNTIYF.

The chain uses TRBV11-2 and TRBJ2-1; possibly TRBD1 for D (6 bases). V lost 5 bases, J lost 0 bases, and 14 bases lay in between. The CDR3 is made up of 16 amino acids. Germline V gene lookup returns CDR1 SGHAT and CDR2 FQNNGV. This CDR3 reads CASSRPTGSSYNEQFF. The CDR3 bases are TGTGCCAGCAGCCGACCGACAGGAAGCTCCTACAATGAGCAGTTCTTC.

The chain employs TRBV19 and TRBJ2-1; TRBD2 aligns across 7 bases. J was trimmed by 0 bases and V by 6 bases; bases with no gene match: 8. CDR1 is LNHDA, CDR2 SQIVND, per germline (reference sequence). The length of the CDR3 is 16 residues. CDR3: CASRLSGSRSYNEQFF. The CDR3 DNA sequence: TGTGCCAGTAGGCTTAGCGGGTCTCGCTCCTACAATGAGCAGTTCTTC.

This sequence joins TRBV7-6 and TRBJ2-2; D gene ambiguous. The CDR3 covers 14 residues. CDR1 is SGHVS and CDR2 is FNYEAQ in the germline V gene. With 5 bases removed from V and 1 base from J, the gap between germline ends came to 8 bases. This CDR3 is CASSLGGNTGELFF. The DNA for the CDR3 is TGTGCCAGCAGCCTAGGCGGGAACACCGGGGAGCTGTTTTTT.

The CDR3 DNA sequence: TGCAGCGCTACAACCGACAGGGACGGTCAGCCCCAGCATTTT. Encoded protein: CSATTDRDGQPQHF. The chain couples TRBV29-1 to TRBJ1-5, with 7 bases matching TRBD1. The CDR3 sequence is 14 residues long. Per the germline V gene, CDR1 is SQVTM and CDR2 is ANQGSEA. Trimming took 7 bases from V and 6 from J; bases not matched to a gene: 12.